This TCR beta chain derives from a study of cytomegalovirus exposure and HLA in healthy donors. The repertoire was sequenced with immunoSEQ multiplex PCR; TCRdb's copy has only in-frame clones and lacks some. This table holds tens of thousands of clones, roughly 93% found once. Regarding this clone: Its specificity is not known.

The V gene lost 1 base and the J gene lost 4 bases, with 5 bases spanning the gap. Germline lookup yields CDR1 MGHRA and CDR2 YSYEKL. CDR3 size: 12 residues. Study conclusions and caveats: The CMV antigen specificity of a few CMV-associated chains was confirmed through in vitro analysis. The TCR clusters that emerged in the first cohort tended, a later analysis found, to co-occur in the approximately 110 validation repertoires. The classifier reportedly diagnosed cytomegalovirus status with high sensitivity and specificity. Altogether, 150 to 200 TCR beta chains were recorded as cytomegalovirus-associated.

J is TRBJ2-7 and V is TRBV4-1; the D is unclear. The sequencing sample was made of PBMCs. This TCR was sampled from a woman in her 30s in good health and CMV-seronegative. The CDR3 is CASSQGGYEQYF. The CDR3 DNA sequence: TGCGCCAGCAGCCAAGGAGGATACGAGCAGTACTTC.